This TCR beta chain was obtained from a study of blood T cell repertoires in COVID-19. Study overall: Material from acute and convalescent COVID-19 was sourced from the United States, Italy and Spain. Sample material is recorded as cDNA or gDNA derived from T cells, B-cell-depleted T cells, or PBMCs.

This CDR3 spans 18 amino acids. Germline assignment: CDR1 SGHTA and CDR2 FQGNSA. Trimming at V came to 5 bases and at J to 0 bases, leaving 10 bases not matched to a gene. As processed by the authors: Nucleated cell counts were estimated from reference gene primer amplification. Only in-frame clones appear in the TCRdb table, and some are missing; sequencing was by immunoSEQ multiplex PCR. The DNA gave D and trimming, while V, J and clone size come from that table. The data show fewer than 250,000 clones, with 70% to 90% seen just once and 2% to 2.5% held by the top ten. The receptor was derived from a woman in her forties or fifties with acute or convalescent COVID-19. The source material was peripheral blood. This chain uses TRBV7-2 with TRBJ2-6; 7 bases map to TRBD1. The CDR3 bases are TGTGCCAGCAGCGTCGCCAGGGGGTTTAGCTCTGGGGCCAACGTCCTGACTTTC. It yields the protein CASSVARGFSSGANVLTF.